Listed below are T cell receptor beta chains from one sample, sequenced in a study of T-cell memory formation after mild COVID-19. One entry per CDR3 protein results from TCRdb running MiXCR on the 5' RACE reads. The sample has fewer than 250,000 distinct CDR3 sequences, 15% to 17% seen once. Sequencing was carried out using PBMCs or a T cell subset sorted from them (not recorded which). The source of these receptors is an adult woman who had mild COVID-19 (a few samples of this study predate the infection). Cell type and time point are not known. The CDR3 runs from the conserved cysteine through the conserved F or W. The order of the fields is CDR3 protein, CDR3 DNA, CDR3 length, clone size, V gene, D gene, J gene. D genes are given only for firm matches. For some rows the clone size is stated as once, few or many, or as a class when expanded; others skip it.

CASSRALNTEAFF TGCGCCAGCAGCCGAGCACTTAACACTGAAGCTTTCTTT 13 few TRBV5-1 . TRBJ1-1
CASSQDPGGLAGSLYNEQFF TGCGCCAGCAGCCAAGATCCCGGGGGACTAGCGGGATCCTTGTACAATGAGCAGTTCTTC 20 few TRBV4-3 TRBD2 TRBJ2-1
CASSFRGPTEAFF TGTGCCAGCAGTTTCCGAGGCCCCACTGAAGCTTTCTTT 13 few TRBV12-3/TRBV12-4 . TRBJ1-1
CASSVVGRGPINEQFF TGTGCCAGCAGCGTAGTGGGGCGGGGGCCCATCAATGAGCAGTTCTTC 16 . TRBV9 . TRBJ2-1
CASSLGVHREAFF TGTGCCAGCAGCTTAGGGGTACACCGTGAAGCTTTCTTT 13 . TRBV7-2 . TRBJ1-1
CASSLDSSTNTEAFF TGTGCCAGCAGCTTAGATTCGTCAACGAACACTGAAGCTTTCTTT 15 many TRBV11-2 . TRBJ1-1
CSASFGGSGNTIYF TGCAGTGCTAGTTTCGGGGGCTCTGGAAACACCATATATTTT 14 . TRBV20-1 . TRBJ1-3
CASSQWTGASGELFF TGTGCCAGCAGCCAATGGACAGGGGCAAGCGGGGAGCTGTTTTTT 15 . TRBV14 TRBD1 TRBJ2-2
CASSNHRVRDYGYTF TGTGCCAGCAGTAACCACAGGGTGAGGGACTATGGCTACACCTTC 15 few TRBV6-5 . TRBJ1-2
CASSPGGGRGRTEAFF TGCGCCAGCAGCCCAGGTGGGGGCAGGGGGCGGACTGAAGCTTTCTTT 16 . TRBV4-1 TRBD1 TRBJ1-1
CSARAPLGLLATDTQYF TGCAGTGCTAGAGCGCCGCTCGGATTACTCGCCACAGATACGCAGTATTTT 17 few TRBV20-1 . TRBJ2-3
CASSRWDGEAFF TGTGCCAGCAGTCGGTGGGACGGCGAAGCTTTCTTT 12 . TRBV6-5 . TRBJ1-1
CASSHPDRANYGYTF TGTGCCAGCAGTCACCCGGACAGGGCTAACTATGGCTACACCTTC 15 . TRBV12-3/TRBV12-4 TRBD1 TRBJ1-2
CAIYSPRGGSMYEQYF TGTGCCATCTATTCCCCGCGGGGGGGCTCGATGTACGAGCAGTACTTC 16 few TRBV6-1 TRBD2 TRBJ2-7
CASSLSLTGTPSYEQYF TGCGCCAGCAGCCTTAGCCTGACAGGGACCCCTTCCTACGAGCAGTACTTC 17 . TRBV5-1 TRBD1 TRBJ2-7
CAISNPDRGVETQYF TGTGCCATCAGCAACCCGGACAGGGGCGTGGAGACCCAGTACTTC 15 few TRBV10-3 TRBD1 TRBJ2-5
CASGTGTGGTDTQYF TGTGCCAGCGGAACCGGGACAGGGGGCACAGATACGCAGTATTTT 15 few TRBV12-3/TRBV12-4 TRBD1 TRBJ2-3
CASSTFGTAKETQYF TGTGCCAGCAGCACTTTCGGGACAGCCAAAGAGACCCAGTACTTC 15 few TRBV7-2 TRBD1 TRBJ2-5
CASSEPRTGFKSAFF TGTGCCAGCAGCGAACCGCGAACAGGGTTTAAGTCGGCTTTCTTT 15 . TRBV7-9 . TRBJ1-1
CAISDSIGLSTDTQYF TGTGCCATCAGTGACTCAATCGGATTAAGCACAGATACGCAGTATTTT 16 . TRBV10-3 . TRBJ2-3
CASSQGGSPGELFF TGTGCCAGCAGCCAAGGCGGGAGCCCCGGGGAGCTGTTTTTT 14 few TRBV4-2 TRBD2 TRBJ2-2
CASSLMVGGNTEAFF TGCGCCAGCAGCTTGATGGTCGGGGGGAACACTGAAGCTTTCTTT 15 . TRBV5-1 . TRBJ1-1